This T cell receptor beta chain is drawn from a study of blood T cell repertoires in COVID-19. Clones were sequenced by immunoSEQ multiplex PCR, and TCRdb holds only the in-frame ones, with some missing. Seen here are around 320,000 clones, 75% to 90% observed once, and the top ten hold roughly 2.3%. The CDR3 contains 20 residues. Germline V CDR1 and CDR2: LGHNA, YSLEER. Trimming removed 0 bases from V and 5 bases from J; junction bases left unmatched: 12. Sequenced material: peripheral blood. The rearrangement uses TRBV4-3 and TRBJ2-2, with 13 bases matching TRBD2. The source of this sequence is a man younger than 35 with active or convalescent COVID-19. CDR3 amino acids: CASSQDWGTSGARGTGELFF. The CDR3 DNA reads as TGCGCCAGCAGCCAAGATTGGGGGACTAGCGGGGCACGAGGGACCGGGGAGCTGTTTTTT.